The next 3 T cell receptor beta chains were all read from a single sample in a study of T cell clones after liver transplantation. Profiled with immunoSEQ multiplex PCR; TCRdb holds only in-frame clones, not every one. The data contain about 120,000 clones, roughly nine tenths of them seen just once; the ten biggest clones take up approximately 0.84%. Sequencing was performed on CD4+ T cells from blood, taken 12 months after liver transplant. The receptors were gathered from a human patient who received a liver transplant. Some T cells may be transferred from the graft donor.

The CDR3 sequence is CASSSSDAPRDEQYF. The CDR3 DNA reads as TGTGCCAGCAGCTCTTCGGACGCCCCCAGGGACGAGCAGTACTTC. This rearrangement joins TRBV7-8 to TRBJ2-7, with D tentatively TRBD1 (5 bases). The CDR3 loop spans 15 amino acids. Per germline, CDR1 SGHVS and CDR2 FQNEAQ. V lost 4 bases and J 5 bases, leaving 18 bases between the germline ends.

This clone is a singleton in its sample. J is TRBJ1-1 and V is TRBV2; no reliable D call. The germline V gene encodes CDR1 SNHLY and CDR2 FYNNEI. The CDR3 covers 11 residues. Trimming shortened V by 3 bases and J by 11 bases, and 10 bases separated the two germline ends. As DNA, the CDR3 is TGTGCCAGCAGTGAGATGGTTAGGGCTTTCTTT. Translated: CASSEMVRAFF. Full variable domain (remainder filled in from reference TRBV2 and TRBJ1-1): EPEVTQTPSHQVTQMGQEVILRCVPISNHLYFYWYRQILGQKVEFLVSFYNNEISEKSEIFDDQFSVERPDGSNFTLKIRSTKLEDSAMYFCASSEMVRAFFGQGTRLTVV.

The chain joins TRBV5-1 to TRBJ2-2; D could derive from TRBD1 or TRBD2 (6 bases each). This CDR3 has 21 residues. The germline gives CDR1 SGHRS, CDR2 YFSETQ. Trimming removed 2 bases from V and 0 bases from J, with 26 bases in between. CDR3 DNA: TGCGCCAGCAGCTTTGAACGGTTCAGGGGACTTGGACTCGCGAACACCGGGGAGCTGTTTTTT. It yields the protein CASSFERFRGLGLANTGELFF.